The T cell receptor (delta chain) under discussion was sequenced for a study of gamma-delta T cells after stem cell transplantation. In the case of this clone: This sequence is one base from a far larger clone and is likely a read error. Other DNA sequences in the sample encode the same CDR3.

Germline values: CDR1 GEAIGNYY, CDR2 EKD. The CDR3 is made up of 14 amino acids. TCRdb made new clone calls on the RT-PCR reads using CATT. The sample consists of 3,200 or so delta-chain clones, about 5% of them appearing once. This sequence was found in a human donor. It is not recorded whose cells these are; they may come from a transplant donor. The chain employs TRDV2 and TRDJ1; D is undetermined. The sample consisted of gamma-delta T cells. The DNA for the CDR3 is TGTGCTTGTGACACACTTGAGAGCACCGATAAACTCATCTTT. Amino acids: CACDTLESTDKLIF.